This T cell receptor beta chain is from a study of T-cell memory formation after mild COVID-19 (dated by TCRdb to about 2021). For context, the study as a whole: TCR sequence clusters from the two donors were largely donor specific. Two young, previously healthy adult volunteers made up the cohort, one male and one female. Longitudinal TCRalpha and TCRbeta repertoire sequencing tracked T-cell clones expanding and contracting after mild COVID-19 in a couple of donors. General findings and caveats noted by the study authors: Whether the second-wave clones peaking on day 37 were SARS-CoV-2 specific was not confirmed. From day 15 to 85, contracting clones showed balanced CD4/CD8 phenotypes, whereas a second wave of clones that expanded from day 15 to 37 leaned towards CD4+. Contracting CD4+ clones were found mainly in CM and EM memory subsets, while CD8+ clones were enriched in EMRA. Some responding clones were found in pre-infection memory, which suggests that pre-existing cross-reactive memory T cells took part in the SARS-CoV-2 response. Only a couple of mild cases were covered by the study, and larger cohorts that include severe cases with pre-infection samples were considered necessary.

Sequenced on an Illumina NovaSeq 6000. Using 5'RACE with constant-segment primers, TCRalpha and TCRbeta cDNA libraries were constructed, with sample barcodes and unique molecular identifiers added in the process. RNA was extracted from every sample with Trizol reagent. Libraries were amplified in two PCR steps, with a second sample barcode and Illumina TruSeq adapters added in the second step. Libraries were sequenced on an Illumina NovaSeq with 2 x 150 bp paired-end reads. Concerning the study's data processing: With migec v1.2.7, reads were demultiplexed and then collapsed into UMI-guided consensus sequences. Using mixcr v2.1.11, the UMI consensuses were aligned to TRA and TRB V and J templates and assembled into clonotypes. Clonotypes were classified as expanded or contracted when called significant by both edgeR and NoisET, with noise models trained on biological replicates. For edgeR calls, the cutoffs were a false discovery rate-adjusted p below 0.01 and a log2 fold-change threshold of 1. As an exploratory analysis of dynamics, max-normalized trajectories of the 1000 most abundant clonotypes were examined by PCA with hierarchical clustering. Separately sequenced CD4+ and CD8+ repertoires were used to assign the CD4 or CD8 phenotype of responding clones. Clones were called with MiXCR by TCRdb after fastp trimmed the public reads at Q25, and only in-frame beta chains were retained. Entries that share a CDR3 protein sequence are merged under the most common genes and DNA. For this entry, the V and J calls and clone size follow TCRdb and not the study's own pipeline. In all, the sample holds more than 400,000 distinct CDR3 sequences, and 18% of those were seen once. The ten most abundant clones make up around 12% of the sample.

PBMCs were isolated by Ficoll-Paque density gradient centrifugation. Turning to this clonotype: What antigen it recognizes has not been identified. Within one base of it there is no much larger clone, and no base qualities were kept.

Based on the germline V gene, the CDR1 and CDR2 sequences are MNHNS and SASEGT. Trimming takes 4 bases off V and 5 bases off J; junction bases not matched to a gene: 4. The CDR3 runs 15 residues from the cysteine to the phenylalanine. Only the CDR3 region is kept as DNA, spanning 45 bases read in frame from base 1. The receptor was derived from an adult woman who had mild COVID-19 (a few samples of this study predate the infection). The sample titles of this study are shuffled in the database, so cell type and time point are left out; the donor was told from shared clones. Material: PBMCs or a T cell subset sorted from them (not recorded which). The V gene is TRBV6-1 and the J gene is TRBJ2-5, with 13 middle bases fitting TRBD2. The CDR3 protein: CASSGTSGRSETQYF. The DNA sequence follows: TGTGCCAGCAGTGGGACTAGCGGGAGATCGGAGACCCAGTACTTC.